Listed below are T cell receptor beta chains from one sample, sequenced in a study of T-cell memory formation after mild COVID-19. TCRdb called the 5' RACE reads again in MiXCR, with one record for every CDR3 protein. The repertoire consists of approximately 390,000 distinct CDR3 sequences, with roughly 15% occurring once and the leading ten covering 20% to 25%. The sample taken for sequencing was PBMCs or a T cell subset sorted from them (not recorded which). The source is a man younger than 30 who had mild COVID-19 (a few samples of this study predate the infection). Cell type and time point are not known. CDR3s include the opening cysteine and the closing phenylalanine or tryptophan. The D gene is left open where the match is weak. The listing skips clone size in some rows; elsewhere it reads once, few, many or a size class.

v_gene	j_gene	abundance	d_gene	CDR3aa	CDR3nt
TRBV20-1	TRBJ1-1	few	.	CSARRAGPGTEAFF	TGCAGTGCTAGAAGGGCAGGGCCGGGCACTGAAGCTTTCTTT
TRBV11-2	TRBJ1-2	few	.	CASGFQGYGYTF	TGTGCCAGTGGCTTTCAGGGCTATGGCTACACCTTC
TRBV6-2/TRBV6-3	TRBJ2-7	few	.	CASSRGTAAYEQYF	TGTGCCAGCAGTCGAGGAACTGCCGCCTACGAGCAGTACTTC
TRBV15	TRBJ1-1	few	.	CATSRDKANTEAFF	TGTGCCACCAGCAGAGATAAGGCGAACACTGAAGCTTTCTTT
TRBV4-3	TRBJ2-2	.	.	CASSQVNRENTGELFF	TGCGCCAGCAGCCAGGTGAACAGGGAGAACACCGGGGAGCTGTTTTTT
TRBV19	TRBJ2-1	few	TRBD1	CASSLDRRKWNEQFF	TGTGCCAGTAGTTTGGACAGGAGGAAATGGAATGAGCAGTTCTTC
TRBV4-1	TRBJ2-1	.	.	CASSPHNSRVDNEQFF	TGCGCCAGCAGCCCGCATAATAGTAGGGTTGACAATGAGCAGTTCTTC
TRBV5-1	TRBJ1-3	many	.	CASSLYGDGNTIYF	TGCGCCAGCAGCTTGTACGGGGACGGCAACACCATATATTTT
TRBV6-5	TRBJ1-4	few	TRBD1	CASNQQGRGEKLFF	TGTGCCAGCAATCAACAGGGGCGGGGTGAAAAACTGTTTTTT
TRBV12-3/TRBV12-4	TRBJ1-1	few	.	CASRTITGLNTEAFF	TGTGCCAGCAGAACGATCACAGGGCTGAACACTGAAGCTTTCTTT
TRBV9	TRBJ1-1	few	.	CASSVSEMNNEAFF	TGTGCCAGCAGCGTCTCTGAAATGAACAATGAAGCTTTCTTT
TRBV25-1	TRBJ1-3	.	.	CASSELGSVPSGNTIYF	TGTGCCAGCAGTGAATTGGGGTCAGTTCCCTCTGGAAACACCATATATTTT
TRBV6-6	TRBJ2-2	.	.	CASWPQSKPGELFF	TGTGCCAGCTGGCCCCAGTCCAAACCCGGGGAGCTGTTTTTT
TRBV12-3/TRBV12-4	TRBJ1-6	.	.	CASSGGGHSSYNSPLHF	TGTGCCAGCAGTGGGGGGGGACACAGCTCCTATAATTCACCCCTCCACTTT
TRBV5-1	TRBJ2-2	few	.	CASSSKPGPGAGELFF	TGCGCCAGCAGCAGTAAACCGGGACCAGGGGCCGGGGAGCTGTTTTTT
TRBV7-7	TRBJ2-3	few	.	CASSRWYF	TGTGCTAGCAGCCGGTGGTATTTT
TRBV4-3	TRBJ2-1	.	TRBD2	CASSQGGLAGYNEQFF	TGCGCCAGCAGCCAAGGCGGACTAGCGGGATACAATGAGCAGTTCTTC
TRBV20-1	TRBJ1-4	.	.	CSAGTGWDEKLFF	TGCAGTGCTGGAACAGGGTGGGACGAAAAACTGTTTTTT
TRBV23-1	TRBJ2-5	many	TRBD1	CAVVLVGRGQETQYF	TGCGCAGTGGTCCTCGTTGGCAGGGGGCAAGAGACCCAGTACTTC
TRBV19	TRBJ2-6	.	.	CASSQSGANVMTF	TGTGCCAGTAGTCAGTCTGGGGCCAACGTCATGACTTTC
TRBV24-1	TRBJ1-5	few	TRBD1	CATSDGAGGSNQPQHF	TGTGCCACCAGTGATGGGGCAGGGGGGAGCAATCAGCCCCAGCATTTT
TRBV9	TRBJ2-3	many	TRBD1	CASSRDRVTDTQYF	TGTGCCAGCAGCCGGGACAGGGTAACAGATACGCAGTATTTT
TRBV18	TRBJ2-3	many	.	CASSRDTTDTQYF	TGTGCCAGCTCACGGGACACCACAGATACGCAGTATTTT
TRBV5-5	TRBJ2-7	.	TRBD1	CASSPRDRLINEQYF	TGTGCCAGCAGCCCGCGGGACAGGCTAATCAACGAGCAGTACTTC
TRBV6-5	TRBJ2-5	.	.	CASTQLQGTNQETQYF	TGTGCCAGCACTCAATTACAGGGTACCAACCAAGAGACCCAGTACTTC
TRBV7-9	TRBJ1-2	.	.	CASSLSEGYTF	TGTGCCAGCAGCTTATCGGAGGGCTACACCTTC
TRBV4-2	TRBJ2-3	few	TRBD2	CASSQVGVTSGGAGTQYF	TGTGCCAGCAGCCAAGTGGGTGTTACTAGCGGGGGGGCCGGTACGCAGTATTTT
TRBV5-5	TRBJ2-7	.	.	CASSSGTQAWEQYF	TGTGCCAGCAGCTCCGGGACGCAGGCGTGGGAGCAGTACTTC
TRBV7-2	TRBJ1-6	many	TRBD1	CASSFAGTENSPLHF	TGTGCCAGCAGCTTCGCCGGGACAGAAAATTCACCCCTCCACTTT
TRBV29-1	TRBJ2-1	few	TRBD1	CSETGTDSYNEQFF	TGCAGCGAAACCGGGACAGACTCCTACAATGAGCAGTTCTTC
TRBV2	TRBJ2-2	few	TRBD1	CASSADRETGELFF	TGTGCCAGCAGCGCCGACAGGGAGACCGGGGAGCTGTTTTTT
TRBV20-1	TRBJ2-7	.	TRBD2	CSAPVPSGGSYEQYF	TGCAGTGCCCCGGTCCCTAGCGGGGGCTCCTACGAGCAGTACTTC
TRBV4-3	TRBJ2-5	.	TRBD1	CASSQVTGTAQETQYF	TGCGCCAGCAGCCAAGTGACCGGGACAGCACAAGAGACCCAGTACTTC
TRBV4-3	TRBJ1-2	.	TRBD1	CASSQTGARNYGYTF	TGCGCCAGCAGCCAGACAGGGGCTCGGAACTATGGCTACACCTTC